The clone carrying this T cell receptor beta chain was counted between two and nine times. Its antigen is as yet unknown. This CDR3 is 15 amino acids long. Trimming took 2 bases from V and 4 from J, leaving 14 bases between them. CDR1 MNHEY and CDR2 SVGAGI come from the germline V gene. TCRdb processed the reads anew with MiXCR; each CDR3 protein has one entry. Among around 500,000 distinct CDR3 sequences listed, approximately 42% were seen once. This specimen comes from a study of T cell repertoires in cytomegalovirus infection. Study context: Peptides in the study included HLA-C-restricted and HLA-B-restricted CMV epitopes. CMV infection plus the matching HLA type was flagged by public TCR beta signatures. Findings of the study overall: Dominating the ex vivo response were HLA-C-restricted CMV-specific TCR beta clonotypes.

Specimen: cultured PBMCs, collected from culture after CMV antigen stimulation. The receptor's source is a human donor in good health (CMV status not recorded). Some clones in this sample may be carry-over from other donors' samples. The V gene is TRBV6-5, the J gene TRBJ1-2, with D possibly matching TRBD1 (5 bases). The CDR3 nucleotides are TGTGCCAGCAGTTACGGGACTACGAGGGCCTATGGCTACACCTTC. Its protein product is CASSYGTTRAYGYTF.